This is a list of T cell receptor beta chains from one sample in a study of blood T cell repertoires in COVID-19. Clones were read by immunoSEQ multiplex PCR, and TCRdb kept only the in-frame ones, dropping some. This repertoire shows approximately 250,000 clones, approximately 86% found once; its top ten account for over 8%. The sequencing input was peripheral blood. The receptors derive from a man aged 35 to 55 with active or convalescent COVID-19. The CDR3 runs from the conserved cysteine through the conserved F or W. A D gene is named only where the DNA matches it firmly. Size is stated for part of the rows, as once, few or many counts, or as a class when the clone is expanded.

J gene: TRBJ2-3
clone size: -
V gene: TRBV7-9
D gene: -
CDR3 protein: CASSPGYGETDTQYF
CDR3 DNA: TGTGCCAGCAGCCCAGGGTATGGGGAAACAGATACGCAGTATTTT

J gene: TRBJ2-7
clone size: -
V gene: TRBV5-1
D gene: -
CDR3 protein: CASSFFYGAYEQYF
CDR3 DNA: TGCGCCAGCAGCTTCTTCTATGGAGCCTACGAGCAGTACTTC

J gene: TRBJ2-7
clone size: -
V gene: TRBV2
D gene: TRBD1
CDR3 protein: CASRGTGGSPQYF
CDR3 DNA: TGTGCCAGCAGGGGGACAGGGGGCTCCCCGCAGTACTTC

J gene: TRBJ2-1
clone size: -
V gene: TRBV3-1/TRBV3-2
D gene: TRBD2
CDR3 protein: CASSRWGGEQFF
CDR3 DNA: TGTGCCAGCAGCCGATGGGGGGGTGAGCAGTTCTTC

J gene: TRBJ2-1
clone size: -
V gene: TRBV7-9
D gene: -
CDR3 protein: CAGDRDDNEQFF
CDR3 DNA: TGTGCCGGCGACAGAGATGACAATGAGCAGTTCTTC

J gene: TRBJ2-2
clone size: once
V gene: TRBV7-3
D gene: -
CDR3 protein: CASRPRLATGELFF
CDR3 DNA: TGTGCCAGCAGACCGAGACTTGCAACCGGGGAGCTGTTTTTT

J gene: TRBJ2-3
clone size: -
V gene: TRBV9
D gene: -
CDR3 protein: CASSVEQVTDTQYF
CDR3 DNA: TGTGCCAGCAGCGTAGAGCAGGTAACAGATACGCAGTATTTT

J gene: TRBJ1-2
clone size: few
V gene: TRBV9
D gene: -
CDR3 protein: CASSAGRDTLWGYTF
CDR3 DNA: TGTGCCAGCAGCGCGGGCCGGGACACCCTTTGGGGCTACACCTTC

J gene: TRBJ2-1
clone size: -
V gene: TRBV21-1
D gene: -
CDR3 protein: CASSKPKVHEGSGEQFF
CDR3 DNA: TGTGCCAGCAGCAAGCCCAAGGTGCACGAGGGATCCGGTGAGCAGTTCTTC

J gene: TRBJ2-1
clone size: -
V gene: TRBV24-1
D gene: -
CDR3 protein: CATSDPGYNEQFF
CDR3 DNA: TGTGCCACCAGTGATCCAGGGTACAATGAGCAGTTCTTC

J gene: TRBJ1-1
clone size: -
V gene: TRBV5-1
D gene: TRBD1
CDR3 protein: CASSLAYRGNTEAFF
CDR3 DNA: TGCGCCAGCAGCTTGGCCTACAGGGGGAACACTGAAGCTTTCTTT

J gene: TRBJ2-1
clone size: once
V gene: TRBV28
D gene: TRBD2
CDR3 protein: CASLSGGRYNEQFF
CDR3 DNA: TGTGCCAGCCTTAGCGGGGGGAGATACAATGAGCAGTTCTTC

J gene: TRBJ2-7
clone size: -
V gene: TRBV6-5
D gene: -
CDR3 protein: CASARAQEGNEQYF
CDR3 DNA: TGTGCCAGCGCTAGAGCCCAGGAGGGAAACGAGCAGTACTTC

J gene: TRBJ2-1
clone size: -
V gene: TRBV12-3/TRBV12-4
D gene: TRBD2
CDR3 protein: CASSSAAGNEQFF
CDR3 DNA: TGTGCCAGCAGTTCGGCAGCGGGAAATGAGCAGTTCTTC

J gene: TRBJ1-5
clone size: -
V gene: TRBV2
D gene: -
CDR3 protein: CASSESEGLTLNSNQPQHF
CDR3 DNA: TGTGCCAGCAGTGAATCGGAGGGGTTAACTCTAAATAGCAATCAGCCCCAGCATTTT

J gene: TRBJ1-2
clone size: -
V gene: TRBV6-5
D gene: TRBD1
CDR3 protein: CASSSRQGLGYGYTF
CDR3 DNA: TGTGCCAGCAGTTCCAGACAGGGTCTTGGGTATGGCTACACCTTC

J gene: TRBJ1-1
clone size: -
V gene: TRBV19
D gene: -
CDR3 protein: CASRKGVTEAFF
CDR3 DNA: TGTGCCAGTAGAAAAGGGGTTACTGAAGCTTTCTTT

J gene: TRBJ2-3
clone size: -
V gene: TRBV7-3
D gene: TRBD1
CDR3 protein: CASRGDSSSTQYF
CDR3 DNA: TGTGCCAGCAGAGGGGACAGTAGTTCTACGCAGTATTTT

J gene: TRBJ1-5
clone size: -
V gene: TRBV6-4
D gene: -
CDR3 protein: CASSEGGGNQPQHF
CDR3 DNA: TGTGCCAGCAGTGAGGGGGGGGGTAATCAGCCCCAGCATTTT

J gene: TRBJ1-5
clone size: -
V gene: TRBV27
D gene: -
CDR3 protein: CASTRRRGEPTSNQPQHF
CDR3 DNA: TGTGCCAGCACCCGCCGAAGGGGCGAACCCACTAGCAATCAGCCCCAGCATTTT

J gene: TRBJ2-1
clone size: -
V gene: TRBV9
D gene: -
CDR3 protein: CASSAPGGLTYNEQFF
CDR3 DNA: TGTGCCAGCAGCGCCCCCGGGGGGCTCACCTACAATGAGCAGTTCTTC

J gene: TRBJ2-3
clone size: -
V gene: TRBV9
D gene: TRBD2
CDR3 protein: CASSVAPSGGARDTQYF
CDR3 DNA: TGTGCCAGCAGCGTAGCCCCTAGCGGGGGGGCAAGAGATACGCAGTATTTT

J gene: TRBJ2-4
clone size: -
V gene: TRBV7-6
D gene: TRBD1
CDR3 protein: CASSLEGQGQNIQYF
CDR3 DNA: TGTGCCAGCAGCTTAGAGGGACAGGGCCAAAACATTCAGTACTTC

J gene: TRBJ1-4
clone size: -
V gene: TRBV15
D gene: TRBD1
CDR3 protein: CATSRDSRDRVFF
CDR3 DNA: TGTGCCACCAGCAGAGATTCGAGGGACAGGGTTTTTTTT

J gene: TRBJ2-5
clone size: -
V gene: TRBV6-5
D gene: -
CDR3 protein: CASSSPPRQSETQYF
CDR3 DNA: TGTGCCAGCAGTTCTCCTCCCAGGCAATCCGAGACCCAGTACTTC

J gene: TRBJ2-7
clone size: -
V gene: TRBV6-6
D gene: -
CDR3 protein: CASSYSYAYEQYF
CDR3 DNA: TGTGCCAGCAGTTACAGCTACGCCTACGAGCAGTACTTC

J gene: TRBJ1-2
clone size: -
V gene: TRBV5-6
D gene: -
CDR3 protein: CASSLTANYGYTF
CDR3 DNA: TGTGCCAGCAGCTTAACAGCTAACTATGGCTACACCTTC

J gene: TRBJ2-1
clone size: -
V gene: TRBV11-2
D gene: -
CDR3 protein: CASSLVQTRGYNEQFF
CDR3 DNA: TGTGCCAGCAGCTTAGTCCAGACTAGAGGCTACAATGAGCAGTTCTTC

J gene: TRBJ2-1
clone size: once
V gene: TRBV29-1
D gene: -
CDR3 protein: CSVEDRPNNEQFF
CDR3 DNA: TGCAGCGTTGAAGACAGGCCCAACAATGAGCAGTTCTTC

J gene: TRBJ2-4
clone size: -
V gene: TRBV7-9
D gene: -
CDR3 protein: CASSASRGGNIQYF
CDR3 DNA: TGTGCCAGCAGCGCGAGTAGAGGGGGTAACATTCAGTACTTC

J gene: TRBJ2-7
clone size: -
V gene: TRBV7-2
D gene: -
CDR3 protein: CASSPRTVPYEQYF
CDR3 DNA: TGTGCCAGCAGCCCGAGGACAGTCCCCTACGAGCAGTACTTC

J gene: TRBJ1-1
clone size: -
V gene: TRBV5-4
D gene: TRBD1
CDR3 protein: CASSPRDSTEAFF
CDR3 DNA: TGTGCCAGCAGCCCCCGGGACAGCACTGAAGCTTTCTTT

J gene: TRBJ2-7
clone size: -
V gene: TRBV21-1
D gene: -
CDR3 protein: CASSKGLAGSSYEQYF
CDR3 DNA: TGTGCCAGCAGCAAAGGACTAGCGGGGTCATCCTACGAGCAGTACTTC

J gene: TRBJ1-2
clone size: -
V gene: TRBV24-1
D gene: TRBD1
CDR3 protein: CATSDRGEGQVRSYTF
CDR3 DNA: TGTGCCACCAGTGATCGTGGGGAGGGACAGGTGAGGAGCTACACCTTC

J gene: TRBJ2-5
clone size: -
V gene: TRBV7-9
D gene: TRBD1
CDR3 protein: CASSLGDRGYQETQYF
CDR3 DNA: TGTGCCAGCAGCTTAGGGGACAGGGGGTACCAAGAGACCCAGTACTTC

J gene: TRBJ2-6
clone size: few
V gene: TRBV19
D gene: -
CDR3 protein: CASSISQGTSGANVLTF
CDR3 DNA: TGTGCCAGTAGTATATCGCAGGGTACCTCTGGGGCCAACGTCCTGACTTTC

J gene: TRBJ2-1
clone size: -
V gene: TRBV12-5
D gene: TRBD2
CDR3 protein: CASGSPKSVAGGVEQFF
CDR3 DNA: TGTGCTAGTGGTTCCCCCAAAAGCGTAGCGGGGGGGGTTGAGCAGTTCTTC

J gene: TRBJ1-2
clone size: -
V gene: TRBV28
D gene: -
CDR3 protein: CASSPPGENYGYTF
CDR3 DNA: TGTGCCAGCAGTCCTCCAGGGGAAAACTATGGCTACACCTTC

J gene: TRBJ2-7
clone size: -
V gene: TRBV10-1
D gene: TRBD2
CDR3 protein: CASSAGGVYPYEQYF
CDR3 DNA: TGCGCCAGCAGTGCGGGGGGGGTCTATCCCTACGAGCAGTACTTC

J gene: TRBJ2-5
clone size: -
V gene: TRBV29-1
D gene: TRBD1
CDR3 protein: CSIFRDRAPWTQYF
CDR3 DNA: TGCAGCATCTTCCGGGACAGGGCTCCATGGACCCAGTACTTC

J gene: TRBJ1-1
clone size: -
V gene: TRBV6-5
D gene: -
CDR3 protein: CASSSNSLNTEAFF
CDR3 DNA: TGTGCCAGCTCCTCAAACAGCCTGAACACTGAAGCTTTCTTT

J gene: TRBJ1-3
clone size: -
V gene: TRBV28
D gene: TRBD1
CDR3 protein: CASSWGQLSGNTIYF
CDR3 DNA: TGTGCCAGCAGTTGGGGACAGCTCTCTGGAAACACCATATATTTT

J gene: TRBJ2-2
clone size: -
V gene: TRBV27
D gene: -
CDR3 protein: CASSQFMSGLAGSTGELFF
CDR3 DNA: TGTGCCAGCAGCCAATTTATGTCTGGGCTAGCTGGATCCACCGGGGAGCTGTTTTTT

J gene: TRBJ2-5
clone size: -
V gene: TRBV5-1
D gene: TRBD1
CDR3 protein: CASSIRRDRGREGQETQYF
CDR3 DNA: TGCGCCAGCAGCATCCGCCGGGACAGGGGGCGCGAGGGCCAAGAGACCCAGTACTTC

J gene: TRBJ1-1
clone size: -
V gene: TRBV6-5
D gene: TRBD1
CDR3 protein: CASSYSETGPTEAFF
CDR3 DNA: TGTGCCAGCAGTTACTCCGAGACAGGGCCCACTGAAGCTTTCTTT

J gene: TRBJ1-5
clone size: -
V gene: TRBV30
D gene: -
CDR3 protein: CAWNGGVSNQPQHF
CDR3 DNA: TGTGCCTGGAATGGGGGGGTGAGCAATCAGCCCCAGCATTTT

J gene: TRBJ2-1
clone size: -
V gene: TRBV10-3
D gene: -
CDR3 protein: CAISESLGALGDEQFF
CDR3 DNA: TGTGCCATCAGTGAGTCGTTGGGGGCCTTGGGGGATGAGCAGTTCTTC

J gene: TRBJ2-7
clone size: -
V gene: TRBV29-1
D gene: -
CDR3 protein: CSATVGGNGREQYF
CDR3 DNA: TGCAGCGCTACAGTTGGGGGGAACGGGCGCGAGCAGTACTTC

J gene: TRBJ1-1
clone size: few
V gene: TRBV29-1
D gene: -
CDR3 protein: CSVEDPGVGGTEAFF
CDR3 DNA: TGCAGCGTTGAAGATCCCGGCGTCGGGGGCACTGAAGCTTTCTTT

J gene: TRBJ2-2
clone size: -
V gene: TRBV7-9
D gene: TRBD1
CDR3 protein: CASSSDRGLAGELFF
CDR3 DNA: TGTGCCAGCAGCTCAGACAGGGGGCTGGCCGGGGAGCTGTTTTTT

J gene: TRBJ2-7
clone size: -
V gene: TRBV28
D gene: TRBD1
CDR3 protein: CASSAQGYEQYF
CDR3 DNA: TGTGCCAGCAGCGCACAGGGGTACGAGCAGTACTTC